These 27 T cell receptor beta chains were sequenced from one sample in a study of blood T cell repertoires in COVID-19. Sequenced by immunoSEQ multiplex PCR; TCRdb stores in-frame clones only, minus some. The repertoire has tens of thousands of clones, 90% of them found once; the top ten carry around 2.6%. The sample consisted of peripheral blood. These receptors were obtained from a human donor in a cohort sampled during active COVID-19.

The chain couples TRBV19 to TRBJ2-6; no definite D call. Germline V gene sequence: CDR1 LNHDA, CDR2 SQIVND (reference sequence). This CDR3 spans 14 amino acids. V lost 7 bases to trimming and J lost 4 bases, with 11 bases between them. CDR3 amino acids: CASNPGAGANVLTF. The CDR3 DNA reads TGTGCCAGTAACCCTGGAGCAGGGGCCAACGTCCTGACTTTC.

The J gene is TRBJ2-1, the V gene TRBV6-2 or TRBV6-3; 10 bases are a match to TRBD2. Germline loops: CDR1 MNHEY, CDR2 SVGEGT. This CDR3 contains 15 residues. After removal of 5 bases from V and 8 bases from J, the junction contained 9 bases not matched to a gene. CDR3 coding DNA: TGTGCCAGCAGTCTAGCGGGAGAGGGGTTCGATGAGCAGTTCTTC. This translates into CASSLAGEGFDEQFF.

The CDR3 nucleotides are TGCGCCAGCAGCCAAGAAGAAAATAGCGCGAGCTCCTACGAGCAGTACTTC. Amino acid sequence: CASSQEENSASSYEQYF. The chain employs TRBV4-3 and TRBJ2-7, with D perhaps matching TRBD2 (5 bases). Germline CDR1 LGHNA, CDR2 YSLEER. This CDR3 has 17 residues. The V and J ends lost 0 bases and 0 bases respectively, with 15 bases between them.

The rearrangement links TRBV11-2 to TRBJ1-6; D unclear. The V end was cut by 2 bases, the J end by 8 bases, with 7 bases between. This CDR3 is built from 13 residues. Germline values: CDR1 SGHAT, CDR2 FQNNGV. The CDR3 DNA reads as TGTGCCAGCAGCTTATATCCCTATTCACCCCTCCACTTT. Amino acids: CASSLYPYSPLHF.

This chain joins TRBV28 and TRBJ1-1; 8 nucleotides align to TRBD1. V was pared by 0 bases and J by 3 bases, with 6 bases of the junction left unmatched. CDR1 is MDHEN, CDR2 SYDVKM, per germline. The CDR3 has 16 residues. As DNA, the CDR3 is TGTGCCAGCAGTTTATGGGGCAGGGGGCTGGACACTGAAGCTTTCTTT. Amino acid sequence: CASSLWGRGLDTEAFF.

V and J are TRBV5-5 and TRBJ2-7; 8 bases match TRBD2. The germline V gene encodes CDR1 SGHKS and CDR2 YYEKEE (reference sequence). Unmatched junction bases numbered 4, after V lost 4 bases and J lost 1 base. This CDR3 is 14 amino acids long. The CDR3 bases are TGTGCCAGCAGCCGGGAGGGGGATTCCTACGAGCAGTACTTC. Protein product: CASSREGDSYEQYF.

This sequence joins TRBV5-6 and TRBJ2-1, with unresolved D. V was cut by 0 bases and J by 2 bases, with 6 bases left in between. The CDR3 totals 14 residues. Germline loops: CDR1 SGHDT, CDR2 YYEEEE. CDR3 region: CASSLGAPYNEQFF. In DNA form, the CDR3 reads TGTGCCAGCAGCTTGGGGGCCCCCTACAATGAGCAGTTCTTC.

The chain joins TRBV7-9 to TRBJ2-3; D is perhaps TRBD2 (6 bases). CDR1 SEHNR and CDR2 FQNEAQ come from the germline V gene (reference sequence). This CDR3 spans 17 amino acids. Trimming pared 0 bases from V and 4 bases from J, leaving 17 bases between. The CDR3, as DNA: TGTGCCAGCAGCTTAGCAGGGTCCCGGGGGTGGGCAGATACGCAGTATTTT. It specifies CASSLAGSRGWADTQYF. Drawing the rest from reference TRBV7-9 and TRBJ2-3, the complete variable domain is DTGVSQNPRHKITKRGQNVTFRCDPISEHNRLYWYRQTLGQGPEFLTYFQNEAQLEKSRLLSDRFSAERPKGSFSTLEIQRTEQGDSAMYLCASSLAGSRGWADTQYFGPGTRLTVL.

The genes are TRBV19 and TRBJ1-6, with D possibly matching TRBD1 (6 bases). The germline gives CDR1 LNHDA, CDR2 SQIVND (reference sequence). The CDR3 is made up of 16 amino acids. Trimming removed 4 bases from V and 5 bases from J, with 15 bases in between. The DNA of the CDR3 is TGTGCCAGTAGTAAAGCTCAGGGGAGTAATAATTCACCCCTCCACTTT. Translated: CASSKAQGSNNSPLHF. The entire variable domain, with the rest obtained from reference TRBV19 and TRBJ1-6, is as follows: DGGITQSPKYLFRKEGQNVTLSCEQNLNHDAMYWYRQDPGQGLRLIYYSQIVNDFQKGDIAEGYSVSREKKESFPLTVTSAQKNPTAFYLCASSKAQGSNNSPLHFGNGTRLTVT.

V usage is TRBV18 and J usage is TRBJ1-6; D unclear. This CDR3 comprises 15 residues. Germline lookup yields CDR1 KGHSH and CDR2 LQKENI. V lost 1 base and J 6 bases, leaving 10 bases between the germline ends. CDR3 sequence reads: CASSPRENFNSPLHF. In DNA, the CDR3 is TGTGCCAGCTCACCACGGGAGAATTTTAATTCACCCCTCCACTTT.

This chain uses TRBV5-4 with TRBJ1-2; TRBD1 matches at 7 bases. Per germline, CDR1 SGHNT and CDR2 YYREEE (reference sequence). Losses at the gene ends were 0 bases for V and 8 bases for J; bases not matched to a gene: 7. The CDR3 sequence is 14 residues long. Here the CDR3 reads CASSLGQGVRGYTF. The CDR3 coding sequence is TGTGCCAGCAGCTTGGGACAGGGTGTTCGGGGCTACACCTTC.

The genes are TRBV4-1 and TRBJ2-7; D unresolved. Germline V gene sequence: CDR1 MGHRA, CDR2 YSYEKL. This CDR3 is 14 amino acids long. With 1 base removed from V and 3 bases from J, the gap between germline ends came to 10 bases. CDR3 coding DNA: TGCGCCAGCAGCCAAGGTTCGGAGCACTACGAGCAGTACTTC. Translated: CASSQGSEHYEQYF.

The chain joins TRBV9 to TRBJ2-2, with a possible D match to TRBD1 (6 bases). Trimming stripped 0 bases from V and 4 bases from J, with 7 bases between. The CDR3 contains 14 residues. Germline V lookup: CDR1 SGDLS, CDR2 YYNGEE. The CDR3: CASSVGGGTGELFF. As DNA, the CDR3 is TGTGCCAGCAGCGTAGGAGGGGGCACCGGGGAGCTGTTTTTT.

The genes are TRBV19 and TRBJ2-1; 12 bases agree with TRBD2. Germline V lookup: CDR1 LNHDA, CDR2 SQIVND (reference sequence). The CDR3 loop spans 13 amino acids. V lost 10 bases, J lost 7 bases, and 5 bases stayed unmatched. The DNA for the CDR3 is TGTGCCACCGCGACTAGCGGGAGTAATGAGCAGTTCTTC. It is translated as CATATSGSNEQFF.

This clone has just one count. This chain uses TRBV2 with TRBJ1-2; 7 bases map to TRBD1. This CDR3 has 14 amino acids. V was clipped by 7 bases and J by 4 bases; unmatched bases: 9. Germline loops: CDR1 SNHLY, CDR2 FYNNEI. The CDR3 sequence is CASTLGDSLYGYTF. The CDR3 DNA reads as TGTGCCAGCACTCTAGGGGACAGCCTCTATGGCTACACCTTC.

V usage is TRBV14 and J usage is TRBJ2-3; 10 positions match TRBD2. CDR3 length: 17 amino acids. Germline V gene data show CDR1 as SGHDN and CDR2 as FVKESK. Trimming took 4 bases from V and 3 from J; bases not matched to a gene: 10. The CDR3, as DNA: TGTGCCAGCAGCCGAGAAGCGGGAGGGCCGCGGACAGATACGCAGTATTTT. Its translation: CASSREAGGPRTDTQYF.

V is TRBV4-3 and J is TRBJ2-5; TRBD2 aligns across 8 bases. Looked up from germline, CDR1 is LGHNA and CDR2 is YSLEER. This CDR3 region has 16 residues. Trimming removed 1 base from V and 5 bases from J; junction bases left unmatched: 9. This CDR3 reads CASSQGVGLAGETQYF. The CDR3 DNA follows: TGCGCCAGCAGCCAAGGGGTCGGACTAGCAGGCGAGACCCAGTACTTC.

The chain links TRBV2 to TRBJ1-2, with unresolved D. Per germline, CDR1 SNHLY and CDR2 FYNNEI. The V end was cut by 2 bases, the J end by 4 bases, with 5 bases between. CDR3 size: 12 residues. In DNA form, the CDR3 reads TGTGCCAGCAGTGAAAGCCCCTATGGCTACACCTTC. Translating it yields CASSESPYGYTF.

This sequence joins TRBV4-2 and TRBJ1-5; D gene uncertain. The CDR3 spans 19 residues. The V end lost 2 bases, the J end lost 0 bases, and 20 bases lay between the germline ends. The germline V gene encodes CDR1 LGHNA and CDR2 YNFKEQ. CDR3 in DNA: TGTGCCAGCAGCCAATTCGCCCCCGGGAGAGATTCTAGCAATCAGCCCCAGCATTTT. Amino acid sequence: CASSQFAPGRDSSNQPQHF.

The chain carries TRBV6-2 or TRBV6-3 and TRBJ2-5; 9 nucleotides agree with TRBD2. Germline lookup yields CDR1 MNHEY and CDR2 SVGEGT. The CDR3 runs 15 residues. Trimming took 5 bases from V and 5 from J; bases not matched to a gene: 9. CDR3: CASSARGLALETQYF. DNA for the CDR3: TGTGCCAGCAGTGCCCGGGGACTAGCTCTGGAGACCCAGTACTTC.

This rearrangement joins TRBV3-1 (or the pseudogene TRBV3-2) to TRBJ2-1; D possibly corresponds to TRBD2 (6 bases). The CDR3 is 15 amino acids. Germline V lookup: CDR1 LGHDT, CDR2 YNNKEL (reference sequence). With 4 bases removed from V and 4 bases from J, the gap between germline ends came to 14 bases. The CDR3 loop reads CASSPRGAVYNEQFF. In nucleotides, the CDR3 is TGTGCCAGCAGCCCCCGCGGGGCCGTGTACAATGAGCAGTTCTTC.

The CDR3 protein is CASSPGTGTYEQYF. The CDR3 region has the DNA TGCGCCAGCAGTCCCGGGACAGGGACCTACGAGCAGTACTTC. The rearrangement uses TRBV5-1 and TRBJ2-7, with 9 bases matching TRBD1. The V and J ends lost 5 bases and 2 bases, in that order; junction bases with no gene match: 5. The germline gives CDR1 SGHRS, CDR2 YFSETQ. The CDR3 is 14 amino acids.

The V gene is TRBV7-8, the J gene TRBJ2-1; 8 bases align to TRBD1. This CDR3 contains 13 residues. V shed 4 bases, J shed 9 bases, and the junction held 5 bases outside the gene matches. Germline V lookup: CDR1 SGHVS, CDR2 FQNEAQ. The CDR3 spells CASSYAGGGEQFF. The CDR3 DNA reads TGTGCCAGCAGCTACGCAGGGGGCGGTGAGCAGTTCTTC.

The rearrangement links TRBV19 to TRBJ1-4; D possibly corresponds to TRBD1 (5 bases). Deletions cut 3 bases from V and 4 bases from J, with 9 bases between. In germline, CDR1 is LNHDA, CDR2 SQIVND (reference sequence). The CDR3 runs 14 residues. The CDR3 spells CASSMAGLNEKLFF. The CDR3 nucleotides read TGTGCCAGTAGTATGGCAGGGCTTAATGAAAAACTGTTTTTT.

The DNA of the CDR3 is TGCAGCCCCAGACTATATGGTGTGGGTTACAATGAGCAGTTCTTC. Amino acid sequence: CSPRLYGVGYNEQFF. The rearrangement uses TRBV29-1 and TRBJ2-1, with D possibly TRBD2 on 5 matching bases. The V end lost 8 bases, the J end lost 4 bases, and 21 bases lay between the germline ends. The CDR3 runs to 15 residues. Per germline, CDR1 SQVTM and CDR2 ANQGSEA.

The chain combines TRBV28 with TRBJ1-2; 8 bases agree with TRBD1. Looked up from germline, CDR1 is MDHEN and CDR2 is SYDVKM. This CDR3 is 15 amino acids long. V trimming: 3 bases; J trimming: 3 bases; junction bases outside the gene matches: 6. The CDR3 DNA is TGTGCCAGCAGTTTCGAACAGGGGGGCTACTATGGCTACACCTTC. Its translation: CASSFEQGGYYGYTF.

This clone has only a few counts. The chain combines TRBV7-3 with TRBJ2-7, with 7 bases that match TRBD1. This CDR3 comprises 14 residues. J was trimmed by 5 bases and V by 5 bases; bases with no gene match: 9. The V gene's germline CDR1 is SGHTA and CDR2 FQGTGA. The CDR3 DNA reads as TGTGCCAGCAGCGAGGGACAGCCTGGAAACGAGCAGTACTTC. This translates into CASSEGQPGNEQYF. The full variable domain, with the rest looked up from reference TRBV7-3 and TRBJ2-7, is GAGVSQTPSNKVTEKGKYVELRCDPISGHTALYWYRQSLGQGPEFLIYFQGTGAADDSGLPNDRFFAVRPEGSVSTLKIQRTERGDSAVYLCASSEGQPGNEQYFGPGTRLTVT.